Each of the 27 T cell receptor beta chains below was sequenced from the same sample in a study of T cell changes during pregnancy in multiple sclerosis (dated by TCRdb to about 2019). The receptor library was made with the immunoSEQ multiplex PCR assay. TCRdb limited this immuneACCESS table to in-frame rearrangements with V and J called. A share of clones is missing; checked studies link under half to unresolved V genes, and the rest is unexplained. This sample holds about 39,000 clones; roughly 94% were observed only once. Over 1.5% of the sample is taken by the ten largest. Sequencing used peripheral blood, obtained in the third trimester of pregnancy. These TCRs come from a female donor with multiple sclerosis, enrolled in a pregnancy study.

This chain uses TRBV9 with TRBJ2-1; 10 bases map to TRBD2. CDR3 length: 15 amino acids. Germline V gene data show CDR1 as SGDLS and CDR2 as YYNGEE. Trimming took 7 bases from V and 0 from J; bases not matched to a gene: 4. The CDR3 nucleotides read TGTGCCAGCGGTAGCGGGGGGAGCTCCTACAATGAGCAGTTCTTC. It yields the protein CASGSGGSSYNEQFF.

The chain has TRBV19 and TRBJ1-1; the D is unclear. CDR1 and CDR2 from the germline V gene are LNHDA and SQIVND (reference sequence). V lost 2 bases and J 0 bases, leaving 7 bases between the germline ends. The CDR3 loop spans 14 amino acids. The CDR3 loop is CASSITGLNTEAFF. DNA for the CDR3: TGTGCCAGTAGTATAACCGGGTTGAACACTGAAGCTTTCTTT.

CDR3 loop: CATKRDRVSHEQYF. The DNA for the CDR3 is TGTGCCACCAAGCGGGACAGGGTCTCTCACGAGCAGTACTTC. This chain links TRBV10-3 with TRBJ2-7; 9 bases fit TRBD1. Germline-derived CDR1 and CDR2 are ENHRY and SYGVKD. There are 14 residues in the CDR3. The trim removed 10 bases at V and 5 bases at J, leaving 12 bases unmatched.

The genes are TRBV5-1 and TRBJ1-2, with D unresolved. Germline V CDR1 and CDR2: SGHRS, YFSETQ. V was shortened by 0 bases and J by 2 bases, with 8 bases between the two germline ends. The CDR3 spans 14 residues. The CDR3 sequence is CASSLVGENYGYTF. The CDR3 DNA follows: TGCGCCAGCAGCTTGGTCGGGGAGAACTATGGCTACACCTTC. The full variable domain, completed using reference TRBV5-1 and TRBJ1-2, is KAGVTQTPRYLIKTRGQQVTLSCSPISGHRSVSWYQQTPGQGLQFLFEYFSETQRNKGNFPGRFSGRQFSNSRSEMNVSTLELGDSALYLCASSLVGENYGYTFGSGTRLTVV.

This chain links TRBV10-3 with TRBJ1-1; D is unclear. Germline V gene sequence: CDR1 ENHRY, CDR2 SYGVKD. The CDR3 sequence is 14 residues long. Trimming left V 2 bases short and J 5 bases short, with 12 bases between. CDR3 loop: CAISETGKGTEAFF. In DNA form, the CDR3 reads TGTGCCATCAGTGAGACGGGAAAAGGAACTGAAGCTTTCTTT.

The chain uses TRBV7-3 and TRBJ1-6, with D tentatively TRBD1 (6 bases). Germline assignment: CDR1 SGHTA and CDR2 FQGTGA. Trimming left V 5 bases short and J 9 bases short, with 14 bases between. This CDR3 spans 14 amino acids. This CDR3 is CASSKGQKGSPLHF. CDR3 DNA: TGTGCCAGCAGCAAAGGACAGAAGGGTTCACCCCTCCACTTT.

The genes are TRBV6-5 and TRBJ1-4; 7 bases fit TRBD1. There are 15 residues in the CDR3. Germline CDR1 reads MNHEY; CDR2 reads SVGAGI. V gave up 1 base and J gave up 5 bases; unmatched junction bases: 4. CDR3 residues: CASSYLAGGNEKLFF. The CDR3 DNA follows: TGTGCCAGCAGTTACTTGGCAGGGGGGAATGAAAAACTGTTTTTT.

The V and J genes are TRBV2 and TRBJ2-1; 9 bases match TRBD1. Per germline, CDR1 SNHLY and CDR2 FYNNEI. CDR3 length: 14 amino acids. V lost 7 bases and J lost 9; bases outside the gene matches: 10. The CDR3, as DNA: TGTGCCAGCAATGGACAGGGGACACGGGGTGAGCAGTTCTTC. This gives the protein CASNGQGTRGEQFF.

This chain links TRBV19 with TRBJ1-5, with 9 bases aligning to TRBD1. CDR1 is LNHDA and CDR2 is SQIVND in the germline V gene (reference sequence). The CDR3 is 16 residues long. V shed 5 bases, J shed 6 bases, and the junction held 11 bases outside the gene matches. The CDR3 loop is CASSATDRGRGQPQHF. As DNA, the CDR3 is TGTGCCAGTAGTGCCACGGACAGGGGAAGAGGTCAGCCCCAGCATTTT.

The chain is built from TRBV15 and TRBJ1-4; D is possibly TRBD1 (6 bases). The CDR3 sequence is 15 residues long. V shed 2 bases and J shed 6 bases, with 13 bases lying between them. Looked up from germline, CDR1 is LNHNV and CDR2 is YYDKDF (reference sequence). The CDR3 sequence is CATSRYRDLDEKLFF. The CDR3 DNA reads TGTGCCACCAGCAGATACAGGGACCTCGATGAAAAACTGTTTTTT.

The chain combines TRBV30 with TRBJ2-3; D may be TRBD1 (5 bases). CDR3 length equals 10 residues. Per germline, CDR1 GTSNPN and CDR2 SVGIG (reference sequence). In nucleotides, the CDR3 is TGTGCTTCAGGGTTAGATACGCAGTATTTT. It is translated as CASGLDTQYF.

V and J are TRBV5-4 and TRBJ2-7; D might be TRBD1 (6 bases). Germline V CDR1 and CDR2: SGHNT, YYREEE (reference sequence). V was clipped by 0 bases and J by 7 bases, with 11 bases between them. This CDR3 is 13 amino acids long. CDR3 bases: TGTGCCAGCAGCTTGGTGGGGGCGTGGGAGCAGTACTTC. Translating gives CASSLVGAWEQYF.

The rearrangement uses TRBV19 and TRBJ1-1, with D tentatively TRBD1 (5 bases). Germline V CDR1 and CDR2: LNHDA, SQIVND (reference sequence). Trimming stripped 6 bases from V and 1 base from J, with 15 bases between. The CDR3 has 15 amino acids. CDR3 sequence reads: CASRVQAVGNTEAFF. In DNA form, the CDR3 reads TGTGCCAGTAGGGTACAGGCCGTGGGGAACACTGAAGCTTTCTTT. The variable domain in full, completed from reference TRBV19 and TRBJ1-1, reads DGGITQSPKYLFRKEGQNVTLSCEQNLNHDAMYWYRQDPGQGLRLIYYSQIVNDFQKGDIAEGYSVSREKKESFPLTVTSAQKNPTAFYLCASRVQAVGNTEAFFGQGTRLTVV.

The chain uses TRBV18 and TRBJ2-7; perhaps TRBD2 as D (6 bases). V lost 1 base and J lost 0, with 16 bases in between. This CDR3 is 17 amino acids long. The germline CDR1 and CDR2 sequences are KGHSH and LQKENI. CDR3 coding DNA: TGTGCCAGCTCACCACGTCCCGGGAGCCCTTTCTCCTACGAGCAGTACTTC. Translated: CASSPRPGSPFSYEQYF.

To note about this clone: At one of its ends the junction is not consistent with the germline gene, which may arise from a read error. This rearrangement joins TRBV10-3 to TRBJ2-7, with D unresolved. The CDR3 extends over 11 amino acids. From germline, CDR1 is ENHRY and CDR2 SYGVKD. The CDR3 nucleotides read TGTGCCATCAGTCAGTCCTACGAGCAGTACTTC. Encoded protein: CAISQSYEQYF.

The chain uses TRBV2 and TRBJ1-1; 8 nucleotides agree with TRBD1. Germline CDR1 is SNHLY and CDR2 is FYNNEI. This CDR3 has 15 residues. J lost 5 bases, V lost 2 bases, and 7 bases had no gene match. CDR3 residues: CASSESGRGLTEAFF. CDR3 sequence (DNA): TGTGCCAGCAGTGAATCAGGCAGGGGGCTTACTGAAGCTTTCTTT.

For the CDR3, the DNA is TGTGCCAGCAGGCCCGGGACAGGGAACACCGGGGAGCTGTTTTTT. Its translation: CASRPGTGNTGELFF. The V call is TRBV7-9, the J call TRBJ2-2; 8 positions agree with TRBD1. This CDR3 has 15 amino acids. The germline V gene encodes CDR1 SEHNR and CDR2 FQNEAQ (reference sequence). J was trimmed by 1 base and V by 6 bases; bases with no gene match: 4.

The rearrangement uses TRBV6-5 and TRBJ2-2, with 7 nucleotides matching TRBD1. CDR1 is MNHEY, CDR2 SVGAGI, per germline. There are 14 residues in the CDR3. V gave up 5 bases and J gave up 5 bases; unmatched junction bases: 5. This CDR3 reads CASSKQGSTGELFF. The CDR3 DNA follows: TGTGCCAGCAGTAAACAGGGGTCAACCGGGGAGCTGTTTTTT.

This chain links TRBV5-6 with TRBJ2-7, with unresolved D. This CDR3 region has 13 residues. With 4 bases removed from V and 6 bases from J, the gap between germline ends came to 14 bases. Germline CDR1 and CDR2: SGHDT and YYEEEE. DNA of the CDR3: TGTGCCAGCAGCGCAACCAGTGGCTCCGAGCAGTACTTC. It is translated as CASSATSGSEQYF.

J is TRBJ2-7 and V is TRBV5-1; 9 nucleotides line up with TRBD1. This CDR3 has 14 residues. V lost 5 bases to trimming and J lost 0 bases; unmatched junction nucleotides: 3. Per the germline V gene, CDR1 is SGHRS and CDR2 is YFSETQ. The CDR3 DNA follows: TGCGCCAGCAGGGGGACAGGGACCTCCTACGAGCAGTACTTC. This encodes CASRGTGTSYEQYF.

The DNA of the CDR3 is TGTGCCAGCAGTGCCCTAGCGGGGGCTAGCACAGATACGCAGTATTTT. Translating it yields CASSALAGASTDTQYF. The chain uses TRBV6-4 and TRBJ2-3; 10 bases line up with TRBD2. The germline V gene has CDR1 MRHNA and CDR2 SNTAGT. CDR3 length equals 16 residues. Trimming took 4 bases from V and 0 from J; bases not matched to a gene: 4.

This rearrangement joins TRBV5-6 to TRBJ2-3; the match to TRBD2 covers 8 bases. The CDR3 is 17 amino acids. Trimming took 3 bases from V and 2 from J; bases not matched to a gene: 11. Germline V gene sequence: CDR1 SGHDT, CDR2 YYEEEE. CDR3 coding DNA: TGTGCCAGCAGCTCAGGGTCGCGGGGGGATCTCACAGATACGCAGTATTTT. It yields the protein CASSSGSRGDLTDTQYF.

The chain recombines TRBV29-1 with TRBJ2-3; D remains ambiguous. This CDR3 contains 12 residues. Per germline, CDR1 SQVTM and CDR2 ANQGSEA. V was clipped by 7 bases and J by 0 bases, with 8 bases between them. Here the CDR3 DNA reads TGCAGCGGTATTACTAGCACAGATACGCAGTATTTT. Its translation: CSGITSTDTQYF.

CDR3 sequence reads: CASSSISGRGTGVNSPLHF. The CDR3 region has the DNA TGTGCCAGCAGCTCAATCTCGGGGAGGGGGACAGGGGTGAATTCACCCCTCCACTTT. The V call is TRBV7-2, the J call TRBJ1-6; TRBD1 matches 10 bases. CDR3 length: 19 amino acids. Trimming took 4 bases from V and 7 from J; bases not matched to a gene: 16. Germline V gene sequence: CDR1 SGHTA, CDR2 FQGNSA.

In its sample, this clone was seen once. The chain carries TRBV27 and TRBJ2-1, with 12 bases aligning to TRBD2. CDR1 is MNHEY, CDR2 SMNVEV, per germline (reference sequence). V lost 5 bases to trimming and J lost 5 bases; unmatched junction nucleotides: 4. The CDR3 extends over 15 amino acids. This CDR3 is CASSQWTSGNNEQFF. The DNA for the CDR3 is TGTGCCAGCAGTCAATGGACTAGCGGGAACAATGAGCAGTTCTTC.

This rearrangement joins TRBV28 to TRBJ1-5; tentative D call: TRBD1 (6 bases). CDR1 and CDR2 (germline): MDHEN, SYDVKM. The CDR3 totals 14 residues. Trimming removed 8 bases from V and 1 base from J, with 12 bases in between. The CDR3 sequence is CASCTGLSNQPQHF. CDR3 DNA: TGTGCCAGCTGTACAGGGTTAAGCAATCAGCCCCAGCATTTT. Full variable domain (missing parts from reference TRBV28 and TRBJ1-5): DVKVTQSSRYLVKRTGEKVFLECVQDMDHENMFWYRQDPGLGLRLIYFSYDVKMKEKGDIPEGYSVSREKKERFSLILESASTNQTSMYLCASCTGLSNQPQHFGDGTRLSIL.

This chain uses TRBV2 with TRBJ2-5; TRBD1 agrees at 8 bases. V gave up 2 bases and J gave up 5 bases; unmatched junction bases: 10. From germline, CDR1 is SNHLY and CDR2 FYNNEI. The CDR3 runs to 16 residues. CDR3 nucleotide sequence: TGTGCCAGCAGTGAATGGGCGGACAGGGTCGGGGAGACCCAGTACTTC. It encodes CASSEWADRVGETQYF.